This T cell receptor (beta chain) was documented in a study of cytomegalovirus exposure and HLA in healthy donors. Study-level points and caveats: As a later analysis showed, several of the most significant clusters appeared to be linked to common viral pathogens. Per a prior analysis, the majority of TCR beta V segments were productive roughly 90% or roughly 30% of the time.

V was pared by 4 bases and J by 2 bases, with 9 bases between. Germline-derived CDR1 and CDR2 are SGHTA and FQGNSA. CDR3 length: 13 residues. The PCR ran on 60 Vbeta and 13 Jbeta primers. The protocol was immunoSEQ multiplex PCR, while the TCRdb copy is restricted to in-frame clones and leaves out a portion. The table lists over 100,000 clones, approximately 80% of them singletons, with 2.5% to 3% in the top ten. In regard to this clone: Its target is unknown.

The J gene is TRBJ2-7, the V gene TRBV7-2, with D possibly matching TRBD1 (6 bases). The sequence derives from a woman under 30 in good health and CMV-seropositive. The sequencing sample was made of PBMCs. CDR3 sequence (DNA): TGTGCCAGCAGCTGGACAGAGACCTACGAGCAGTACTTC. Its translation is CASSWTETYEQYF.